This TCR beta chain stems from a study of blood T cell repertoires in COVID-19. Study summary: PBMCs, B-cell-depleted T cells, or T cells were the source of the cDNA or gDNA that made up the material.

Per the study methods: Cell counts per sample came from amplifying reference gene primers. Assay: immunoSEQ multiplex PCR; the TCRdb copy retains only in-frame clones and omits some. Clone size and the V and J calls come from that table; the DNA yielded D and trimming. Of a few hundred thousand clones listed, 75% to 90% are singletons. The germline gives CDR1 SNHLY, CDR2 FYNNEI. Trimming left V 7 bases short and J 2 bases short, with 14 bases between. The CDR3 sequence is 14 residues long. The study drew participants aged about 18 to 89 years from roughly 25 US areas. Cohorts were determined from participant-reported clinical history.

Sequencing was carried out using PBMCs or T cells enriched from blood (not recorded which). The chain links TRBV2 to TRBJ2-5; D possibly corresponds to TRBD1 (5 bases). This TCR was sampled from a young man who had recovered from COVID-19. The CDR3 coding sequence is TGTGCCAGCAACCCTGGACAAGCTCAAGAGACCCAGTACTTC. Encoded protein: CASNPGQAQETQYF. The entire variable domain, with the rest obtained from reference TRBV2 and TRBJ2-5, is as follows: EPEVTQTPSHQVTQMGQEVILRCVPISNHLYFYWYRQILGQKVEFLVSFYNNEISEKSEIFDDQFSVERPDGSNFTLKIRSTKLEDSAMYFCASNPGQAQETQYFGPGTRLLVL.